The next 28 T cell receptor beta chains were all read from a single sample in a study of CD8 T cells in Susac syndrome. An amount of RNA that ranged from roughly 0.45 to 1 ug was reverse transcribed with random hexamers. TCRdb re-analysed the immunoSEQ multiplex PCR reads in MiXCR, keeping a single row per CDR3 protein. This sample has about 83,000 distinct CDR3 sequences; around 96% occur once, and the top ten carry roughly 0.44%. The sample consisted of CD8+ T cells from PBMCs. The receptors originated from a human donor with Susac syndrome.

The chain has TRBV4-1 and TRBJ2-7; TRBD2 is a possible D gene (6 bases). Trimming stripped 1 base from V and 7 bases from J, with 17 bases between. This CDR3 comprises 15 residues. CDR1 MGHRA and CDR2 YSYEKL come from the germline V gene. CDR3 nucleotide sequence: TGCGCCAGCAGCCAAGCAGCCGGGAGCCCGGATGAGCAGTACTTC. This translates into CASSQAAGSPDEQYF.

This chain joins TRBV20-1 and TRBJ1-2; D is undetermined. Germline loops: CDR1 DFQATT, CDR2 SNEGSKA (reference sequence). V lost 6 bases and J 3 bases, leaving 11 bases between the germline ends. The CDR3 has 12 amino acids. In DNA form, the CDR3 reads TGCAGTGCCCGGGGAGTCGACTATGGCTACACCTTC. Its translation is CSARGVDYGYTF.

The chain employs TRBV13 and TRBJ2-3; D may be TRBD1 (5 bases). V was trimmed by 4 bases and J by 0 bases, leaving 11 bases between them. CDR1 is PRHDT, CDR2 FYEKMQ, per germline (reference sequence). CDR3 size: 15 residues. The CDR3, as DNA: TGTGCCAGCAGCTCCTGGACAACTAGCACAGATACGCAGTATTTT. Amino acids: CASSSWTTSTDTQYF. The full variable domain, with the rest looked up from reference TRBV13 and TRBJ2-3, is AAGVIQSPRHLIKEKRETATLKCYPIPRHDTVYWYQQGPGQDPQFLISFYEKMQSDKGSIPDRFSAQQFSDYHSELNMSSLELGDSALYFCASSSWTTSTDTQYFGPGTRLTVL.

This chain links TRBV28 with TRBJ2-3; 7 bases are a match to TRBD2. V dropped 4 bases and J dropped 6; count of bases not matched to a gene: 1. Germline V gene data show CDR1 as MDHEN and CDR2 as SYDVKM. The CDR3 is 12 residues long. The CDR3 nucleotides are TGTGCCAGCAGTTGGGGGGGGGATACGCAGTATTTT. This sequence encodes CASSWGGDTQYF.

The CDR3 DNA is TGTGCCAGCAGCTTTCTCATAGCGGGGGGATCCTACGAGCAGTACGTC. Its protein product is CASSFLIAGGSYEQYV. V and J are TRBV7-2 and TRBJ2-7, with 10 bases matching TRBD2. This CDR3 has 16 amino acids. V gave up 3 bases and J gave up 1 base; unmatched junction bases: 6. Germline CDR1 and CDR2: SGHTA and FQGNSA.

The rearrangement joins TRBV29-1 to TRBJ2-1, with D hard to call. The V gene lost 4 bases and the J gene lost 15 bases, with 16 bases spanning the gap. The CDR3 sequence is 11 residues long. CDR1 is SQVTM and CDR2 is ANQGSEA in the germline V gene. The CDR3 DNA sequence: TGCAGCGTTGTTTGGGGAATATTCTCGTTCTTC. Translating it yields CSVVWGIFSFF.

The chain recombines TRBV28 with TRBJ2-7, with D possibly matching TRBD2 (6 bases). Germline V CDR1 and CDR2: MDHEN, SYDVKM. This CDR3 has 14 amino acids. Trimming removed 4 bases from V and 9 bases from J, with 19 bases in between. Here the CDR3 reads CASSSRDWGLSQYF. The CDR3 DNA sequence: TGTGCCAGCAGTTCCCGGGACTGGGGCCTTTCGCAGTACTTC.

The V and J genes are TRBV29-1 and TRBJ1-2; tentatively, D is TRBD1 (5 bases). Germline V gene data show CDR1 as SQVTM and CDR2 as ANQGSEA. The CDR3 sequence is 11 residues long. V dropped 4 bases and J dropped 8 bases, with 11 bases sitting between them. CDR3 coding DNA: TGCAGCGTTGTGGGGCTGGGCGGCTACACCTTC. It codes for CSVVGLGGYTF. Full variable domain (outside the CDR3, taken from reference TRBV29-1 and TRBJ1-2): SAVISQKPSRDICQRGTSLTIQCQVDSQVTMMFWYRQQPGQSLTLIATANQGSEATYESGFVIDKFPISRPNLTFSTLTVSNMSPEDSSIYLCSVVGLGGYTFGSGTRLTVV.

The V call is TRBV20-1, the J call TRBJ2-4; D gene uncertain. The V gene's germline CDR1 is DFQATT and CDR2 SNEGSKA (reference sequence). V shed 0 bases and J shed 10 bases, with 4 bases lying between them. This CDR3 is built from 10 residues. CDR3 in amino acids: CSARDGIQYF. The CDR3 DNA sequence: TGCAGTGCTAGAGATGGGATTCAGTACTTC.

The V gene is TRBV27, the J gene TRBJ1-6; D is undetermined. Trimming stripped 2 bases from V and 4 bases from J, with 6 bases between. The CDR3 has 14 amino acids. The germline gives CDR1 MNHEY, CDR2 SMNVEV (reference sequence). The CDR3 region is CASSLGRYNSPLHF. For the CDR3, the DNA is TGTGCCAGCAGTTTAGGGCGGTATAATTCACCCCTCCACTTT.

The gene calls are TRBV11-1 and TRBJ2-7; tentative D call: TRBD2 (6 bases). The CDR3 loop spans 13 amino acids. Germline values: CDR1 SGHAT, CDR2 FQDESV (reference sequence). V dropped 5 bases and J dropped 6 bases, with 14 bases sitting between them. Here the CDR3 DNA reads TGTGCCAGCAGCCCTGGGACTTCGGGCGAGCAGTACTTC. Encoded protein: CASSPGTSGEQYF.

The CDR3, as DNA: TGTGCCAGCAGCGTAGGGTGGAGCTCCTACAATGAGCAGTTCTTC. Translation: CASSVGWSSYNEQFF. The rearrangement uses TRBV9 and TRBJ2-1; D not certain. This CDR3 is 15 amino acids long. CDR1 SGDLS and CDR2 YYNGEE come from the germline V gene. V was clipped by 0 bases and J by 0 bases, with 7 bases between them.

This clonotype has just one count. The V call is TRBV20-1, the J call TRBJ2-2; no firm D call. V lost 0 bases, J lost 4 bases, and 6 bases lay in between. CDR3 length: 13 amino acids. The germline V gene has CDR1 DFQATT and CDR2 SNEGSKA (reference sequence). The DNA for the CDR3 is TGCAGTGCTAGAGACCCGTCCACCGGGGAGCTGTTTTTT. Its protein product is CSARDPSTGELFF.

As regards this clonotype: At one end the junction does not follow the germline gene, possibly because of a read error. The chain couples TRBV2 to TRBJ2-7; a possible D gene is TRBD2 (6 bases). Germline V lookup: CDR1 SNHLY, CDR2 FYNNEI. This CDR3 has 13 amino acids. CDR3 amino acids: CASSEWDSYQQYF. The CDR3 bases are TGTGCCAGCAGTGAATGGGACTCCTACCAGCAGTACTTC.

The V and J genes are TRBV4-3 and TRBJ2-5; 9 nucleotides line up with TRBD1. The V and J ends lost 4 bases and 4 bases, in that order; junction bases with no gene match: 7. The germline CDR1 and CDR2 sequences are LGHNA and YSLEER. This CDR3 has 15 residues. CDR3 nucleotide sequence: TGCGCCAGCAGCCGAATACAGGGGGCAGGAGAGACCCAGTACTTC. This encodes CASSRIQGAGETQYF.

The chain recombines TRBV9 with TRBJ2-5; D perhaps matches TRBD2 (6 bases). The germline V gene has CDR1 SGDLS and CDR2 YYNGEE. Trimming took 4 bases from V and 5 from J, leaving 18 bases between them. CDR3 length: 15 residues. Here the CDR3 reads CASSSEGSAGETQYF. CDR3 bases: TGTGCCAGCAGCTCCGAAGGATCCGCGGGGGAGACCCAGTACTTC. The full variable domain, rest sourced from reference TRBV9 and TRBJ2-5, is DSGVTQTPKHLITATGQRVTLRCSPRSGDLSVYWYQQSLDQGLQFLIQYYNGEERAKGNILERFSAQQFPDLHSELNLSSLELGDSALYFCASSSEGSAGETQYFGPGTRLLVL.

The J gene is TRBJ2-7, the V gene TRBV7-9; 7 bases line up with TRBD1. CDR3 size: 14 residues. The germline CDR1 and CDR2 sequences are SEHNR and FQNEAQ (reference sequence). With 4 bases clipped from V and 2 bases from J, the junction kept 5 bases outside the gene matches. The CDR3 here is CASSSPDRPYEQYF. Written as DNA, the CDR3 is TGTGCCAGCAGCTCCCCGGACAGGCCCTACGAGCAGTACTTC.

The chain is built from TRBV20-1 and TRBJ2-1; D is perhaps TRBD1 (6 bases). With 1 base removed from V and 4 bases from J, the gap between germline ends came to 8 bases. Germline CDR1 and CDR2: DFQATT and SNEGSKA (reference sequence). This CDR3 comprises 13 residues. The CDR3 region is CSARGDTYNEQFF. CDR3 sequence (DNA): TGCAGTGCTAGAGGGGACACTTACAATGAGCAGTTCTTC.

J is TRBJ1-1 and V is TRBV29-1; TRBD1 is a possible D gene (5 bases). The length of the CDR3 is 16 residues. V lost 0 bases and J 8 bases, leaving 22 bases between the germline ends. CDR1 is SQVTM and CDR2 is ANQGSEA in the germline V gene. CDR3 amino acids: CSVEDRGEQGYLEAFF. CDR3 in DNA: TGCAGCGTTGAAGATCGGGGGGAACAAGGATACTTAGAAGCTTTCTTT.

The chain has TRBV29-1 and TRBJ2-1, with D possibly TRBD2 on 5 matching bases. Trimming removed 6 bases from V and 0 bases from J, with 9 bases in between. Germline V lookup: CDR1 SQVTM, CDR2 ANQGSEA. The CDR3 runs to 13 residues. DNA for the CDR3: TGCAGCGTCGGAGGTGACTCCTACAATGAGCAGTTCTTC. Protein: CSVGGDSYNEQFF.

The V and J genes are TRBV29-1 and TRBJ2-7; 9 nucleotides line up with TRBD2. The CDR3 runs 14 residues. Germline-derived CDR1 and CDR2 are SQVTM and ANQGSEA. V lost 7 bases, J lost 5 bases, and 12 bases stayed unmatched. The CDR3 reads CSAGDRTSVNEQYF. The CDR3 DNA sequence: TGCAGCGCCGGGGATAGGACTAGCGTCAACGAGCAGTACTTC.

The V call is TRBV14, the J call TRBJ2-6, with D unclear. V lost 5 bases to trimming and J lost 0 bases, with 8 bases between them. The CDR3 length is 15 residues. Germline V CDR1 and CDR2: SGHDN, FVKESK. CDR3 DNA sequence: TGTGCCAGCAGCTTGAGGCGCTCTGGGGCCAACGTCCTGACTTTC. It translates to CASSLRRSGANVLTF.

The table lists this clonotype with a count of one. The chain links TRBV5-1 to TRBJ2-5; 9 bases match TRBD1. CDR1 SGHRS and CDR2 YFSETQ come from the germline V gene. The CDR3 is 17 amino acids. Trimming cost V 1 base and J 1 base; bases outside gene matches: 8. CDR3 nucleotides: TGCGCCAGCAGCTTGATTTGGGGACAGGGAATCCAAGAGACCCAGTACTTC. It encodes CASSLIWGQGIQETQYF.

This clonotype was recorded only once. The CDR3 region is CASSETVSYNSPLHF. CDR3 DNA: TGTGCCAGCAGCGAGACAGTCTCCTATAATTCACCCCTCCACTTT. The chain recombines TRBV9 with TRBJ1-6; the D gene is possibly TRBD1 (5 bases). The CDR3 consists of 15 residues. Germline lookup yields CDR1 SGDLS and CDR2 YYNGEE. V gave up 3 bases and J gave up 0 bases, with 7 bases separating them.

The rearrangement links TRBV11-2 to TRBJ2-1; unclear D gene. The CDR3 extends over 15 amino acids. The germline V gene has CDR1 SGHAT and CDR2 FQNNGV. Trimming stripped 5 bases from V and 7 bases from J, with 18 bases between. This chain's CDR3 is CASSPIKSVGNEQFF. DNA for the CDR3: TGTGCCAGCAGCCCTATTAAGTCGGTGGGGAATGAGCAGTTCTTC. Full variable domain (rest looked up from reference TRBV11-2 and TRBJ2-1): EAGVAQSPRYKIIEKRQSVAFWCNPISGHATLYWYQQILGQGPKLLIQFQNNGVVDDSQLPKDRFSAERLKGVDSTLKIQPAKLEDSAVYLCASSPIKSVGNEQFFGPGTRLTVL.

The J gene is TRBJ2-1, the V gene TRBV7-9, with D perhaps matching TRBD2 (5 bases). Germline CDR1 is SEHNR and CDR2 is FQNEAQ (reference sequence). The CDR3 totals 11 residues. Trimming cost V 5 bases and J 9 bases, with 8 bases left between them. For the CDR3, the DNA is TGTGCCAGCAGCCCGACTACTGAGCAGTTCTTC. It codes for CASSPTTEQFF. The full variable domain, in which reference TRBV7-9 and TRBJ2-1 provide the parts outside the CDR3, is DTGVSQNPRHKITKRGQNVTFRCDPISEHNRLYWYRQTLGQGPEFLTYFQNEAQLEKSRLLSDRFSAERPKGSFSTLEIQRTEQGDSAMYLCASSPTTEQFFGPGTRLTVL.

The gene calls are TRBV5-1 and TRBJ2-7, with D unresolved. This CDR3 is 12 amino acids long. From germline, CDR1 is SGHRS and CDR2 YFSETQ. V was clipped by 4 bases and J by 5 bases, with 10 bases between them. Written as DNA, the CDR3 is TGCGCCAGCAGCGTACACATCAACGAGCAGTACTTC. This translates into CASSVHINEQYF. Variable domain in full (rest from reference TRBV5-1 and TRBJ2-7): KAGVTQTPRYLIKTRGQQVTLSCSPISGHRSVSWYQQTPGQGLQFLFEYFSETQRNKGNFPGRFSGRQFSNSRSEMNVSTLELGDSALYLCASSVHINEQYFGPGTRLTVT.

The chain employs TRBV3-1 and TRBJ1-1, with TRBD1 as a possible D gene (5 bases). Per the germline V gene, CDR1 is LGHDT and CDR2 is YNNKEL (reference sequence). The CDR3 runs to 17 residues. Trimming left V 1 base short and J 9 bases short, with 24 bases between. CDR3 DNA sequence: TGTGCCAGCAGCCAAGGGGGCTTACGGAGGCCTGCCTTGAAAGCTTTCTTT. It codes for CASSQGGLRRPALKAFF.